Listed below are T cell receptor beta chains from one sample, sequenced in a study of shared clonotypes between healthy human individuals. Generated by immunoSEQ multiplex PCR, the TCRdb table keeps only in-frame clones and is missing some. The table has approximately 2.5 million clones, 80% to 95% seen once. Material for sequencing was naive CD4+ T cells from PBMCs. The receptors derive from a man in his late teens or twenties in good health. Some clones in this sample may be carry-over from other donors' samples. Both conserved end residues are part of each CDR3. A D gene is named only where the DNA matches it firmly. Size is stated for part of the rows, as once, few or many counts, or as a class when the clone is expanded.

TRBJ2-1	.	TRBV27	TRBD1	TGTGCCAGCAGTTACGACAGGGGCGATGAGCAGTTCTTC	CASSYDRGDEQFF
TRBJ1-1	once	TRBV11-3	.	TGTGCCAGCACCCCATGGGTGACAGTTCCATTTGAAGCTTTCTTT	CASTPWVTVPFEAFF
TRBJ2-7	.	TRBV5-1	TRBD1	TGCGCCAGCGCGGGACAGGGGGCGATCTACGAGCAGTACTTC	CASAGQGAIYEQYF
TRBJ2-1	.	TRBV28	.	TGTGCCAGCAGTTTAGGGGGAAGCTCCTACAATGAGCAGTTCTTC	CASSLGGSSYNEQFF
TRBJ1-1	.	TRBV5-4	.	TGTGCCAGCAGCTTGGGGGGTCTCGTCAGGTATGAAGCTTTCTTT	CASSLGGLVRYEAFF
TRBJ1-5	.	TRBV5-1	TRBD1	TGCGCCAGCAGCCCCGGACAGGGGGCCGGCAATCAGCCCCAGCATTTT	CASSPGQGAGNQPQHF
TRBJ1-3	few	TRBV7-9	.	TGTGCCAGCAGCTTAGGGCCAAACACCATATATTTT	CASSLGPNTIYF
TRBJ2-5	.	TRBV29-1	.	TGCAGCGTTGAATTTCCGGGGGAAGAGACCCAGTACTTC	CSVEFPGEETQYF
TRBJ2-7	.	TRBV28	.	TGTGCCAGCAGGCTCGGACAGTACGAGCAGTACTTC	CASRLGQYEQYF
TRBJ2-7	.	TRBV5-6	.	TGTGCCAGCAGCGGGCAGTCGGGGGCGGTCTACGAGCAGTACTTC	CASSGQSGAVYEQYF
TRBJ2-7	.	TRBV2	TRBD1	TGTGCCAGCGGCCGGGACAGGGTTTCCTACGAGCAGTACTTC	CASGRDRVSYEQYF
TRBJ2-2	.	TRBV28	TRBD1	TGTGCCAGCAGAGTGACAGGGGGCGTCACCGGGGAGCTGTTTTTT	CASRVTGGVTGELFF
TRBJ2-1	.	TRBV7-2	.	TGTGCCAGCAGCCTCCTGAGGTGGTCCTACAATGAGCAGTTCTTC	CASSLLRWSYNEQFF
TRBJ2-3	.	TRBV5-4	.	TGTGCCAGCAGCTCCGGGACAGCCGGCGGGGTAGGCGCAGATATGCAGTATTTT	CASSSGTAGGVGADMQYF
TRBJ2-5	.	TRBV6-6	TRBD1	TGTGCCACCTCCCCCGGGACAGGGGTAAGGGAGACCCAGTACTTC	CATSPGTGVRETQYF
TRBJ2-1	.	TRBV18	.	TGTGCCAGCTCACCCGGACTGGACAGACAATCCTACAATGAGCAGTTCTTC	CASSPGLDRQSYNEQFF
TRBJ2-6	.	TRBV18	.	TGTGCCAGCTCGACCTCGGGACTCCTGGGGGCCAACGTCCTGACTTTC	CASSTSGLLGANVLTF
TRBJ1-2	.	TRBV7-3	.	TGTGCCAGCAGCTTAAAACAGTATGGCTACACCTTC	CASSLKQYGYTF
TRBJ2-1	.	TRBV7-3	.	TGTGCCAGCAGCTTAACGGGTACTAGGGGCTCCTACAATGAGCAGTTCTTC	CASSLTGTRGSYNEQFF
TRBJ1-2	.	TRBV7-9	.	TGTGCCAGCAGCTTAGTCCCCCCGGGGAATGGCTACACCTTC	CASSLVPPGNGYTF
TRBJ2-7	.	TRBV27	TRBD1	TGTGCCAGCAGTTTATACTACGTAACAGGGGACTCCTACGAGCAGTACTTC	CASSLYYVTGDSYEQYF
TRBJ2-6	.	TRBV5-1	.	TGCGCCAGCAGCCACCTAGACCGCGGGACCGGAGGGGCCAACGTCCTGACTTTC	CASSHLDRGTGGANVLTF
TRBJ1-1	.	TRBV27	.	TGTGCCAGCAGTGGGGGGCTTTCGAACACTGAAGCTTTCTTT	CASSGGLSNTEAFF
TRBJ2-2	.	TRBV4-1	.	TGCGCCAGCAGCCAATTGGGTATCGGGGAGCTGTTTTTT	CASSQLGIGELFF
TRBJ1-2	once	TRBV5-4	.	TGTGCCAGCAGCTTAGGGGGGACGGACTATGGCTACACCTTC	CASSLGGTDYGYTF
TRBJ2-1	.	TRBV7-2	TRBD2	TGTGCCAGCAGCGACTCTGGCGGGAGGGCCGAAGAGCAGTTCTTC	CASSDSGGRAEEQFF
TRBJ2-5	.	TRBV5-1	.	TGCGCCAGCACATTGGCCTTAGGAGAGACCCAGTACTTC	CASTLALGETQYF
TRBJ2-3	.	TRBV2	.	TGTGCCAGCAGTGCCCAGGGATTAGCAGATACGCAGTATTTT	CASSAQGLADTQYF
TRBJ1-4	.	TRBV5-1	.	TGCGCCAGCAGCCTCGGGGCAGATGAAAAACTGTTTTTT	CASSLGADEKLFF
TRBJ2-2	once	TRBV19	TRBD2	TGTGCCAGTAGTCCAACAGGGACTAGCTCCGGGGAGCTGTTTTTT	CASSPTGTSSGELFF
TRBJ2-2	.	TRBV9	TRBD2	TGTGCCAGCAGCGGGGGACTACTGAACACCGGGGAGCTGTTTTTT	CASSGGLLNTGELFF
TRBJ2-5	.	TRBV18	TRBD2	TGTGCCAGCTCACCATTTTTAACTAGCGGCCTAACGGGGGAGACCCAGTACTTC	CASSPFLTSGLTGETQYF
TRBJ2-2	once	TRBV28	.	TGTGCCAGCCTTGGAATGGGGACCGGGGAGCTGTTTTTT	CASLGMGTGELFF
TRBJ2-1	.	TRBV5-1	.	TGCGCCAGCAGCTTCAGACTCAAGGCCGTCTACAATGAGCAGTTCTTC	CASSFRLKAVYNEQFF
TRBJ2-5	once	TRBV18	.	TGTGCCAGCTCACCTCAGAGGGTTGAGACCCAGTACTTC	CASSPQRVETQYF
TRBJ2-3	.	TRBV27	TRBD2	TGTGCCAGCAGTTATGCGGGAGGAGATACGCAGTATTTT	CASSYAGGDTQYF
TRBJ2-1	.	TRBV5-1	.	TGCGCCAGCAGCTTGCGGGTCCAGGGTACCTACAATGAGCAGTTCTTC	CASSLRVQGTYNEQFF
TRBJ1-3	.	TRBV7-9	.	TGTGCCAGCAGCCCTGACTGGGGCTCTGGAAACACCATATATTTT	CASSPDWGSGNTIYF
TRBJ1-2	.	TRBV19	.	TGTGCCAGTAGTATTCGTGTGCAGGGTACATCTAACTATGGCTACACCTTC	CASSIRVQGTSNYGYTF
TRBJ2-5	.	TRBV4-1	.	TGCGCCAGCAGCCAAGTCTATTCTTTGGGTTCCGGGATCCAAGAGACCCAGTACTTC	CASSQVYSLGSGIQETQYF
TRBJ2-1	.	TRBV10-2	TRBD1	TGCGCCAGCAAAAGGGGACAGGGTGGGAATGAGCAGTTCTTC	CASKRGQGGNEQFF
TRBJ2-7	.	TRBV9	.	TGTGCCAGCAGCCCCCTGATCGGACCGGTGAGCTCCTACGAGCAGTACTTC	CASSPLIGPVSSYEQYF
TRBJ2-5	.	TRBV7-8	.	TGTGCCAGCAGCTTAGTCAGGGAGACCCAGTACTTC	CASSLVRETQYF
TRBJ1-5	.	TRBV5-5	.	TGTGCCAGCAGCCTCGATAGCAATCAGCCCCAGCATTTT	CASSLDSNQPQHF
TRBJ2-3	.	TRBV7-2	TRBD2	TGTGCCAGCAGCTTAACTTTAGCGGGAGGGGGAGCAGATACGCAGTATTTT	CASSLTLAGGGADTQYF
TRBJ2-2	.	TRBV5-1	TRBD2	TGCGCCAGCAGCTTGGCTAGCGGGAGGGCCACCGGGGAGCTGTTTTTT	CASSLASGRATGELFF
TRBJ1-5	.	TRBV27	.	TGTGCCAGCAGTCCGGGATGGGGAAGCAATCAGCCCCAGCATTTT	CASSPGWGSNQPQHF
TRBJ2-3	once	TRBV7-3	TRBD2	TGTGCCAGCAGCACAACCGGGAGGGGAGGCCGCACAGATACGCAGTATTTT	CASSTTGRGGRTDTQYF
TRBJ1-1	.	TRBV5-4	.	TGTGCCAGCAGCTTGGTAGCGGGCAGGCGGAACACTGAAGCTTTCTTT	CASSLVAGRRNTEAFF
TRBJ2-7	.	TRBV7-2	.	TGTGCCAGCAGCTTAGTACGGAAGTACGAGCAGTACTTC	CASSLVRKYEQYF
TRBJ2-6	.	TRBV5-6	.	TGTGCCAGCAGCTTAGGACACAGCGCTGGGGCCAACGTCCTGACTTTC	CASSLGHSAGANVLTF
TRBJ2-7	.	TRBV30	.	TGTGCCTGGAGTGGGTTTGGGGGCTGGGGAGCCTACGAGCAGTACTTC	CAWSGFGGWGAYEQYF
TRBJ2-3	.	TRBV2	.	TGTGCCAGCACTCCTGAGGTTAGCACAGATACGCAGTATTTT	CASTPEVSTDTQYF